The rows below give T cell receptor beta chains drawn from one sample of a study of blood T cell repertoires in COVID-19. TCRdb keeps only in-frame clones here, not all; method: immunoSEQ multiplex PCR. Of over 120,000 clones listed, 75% to 90% are singletons. Material for sequencing was peripheral blood. Receptors were obtained from a man aged 45-60 years who had recovered from COVID-19. Each CDR3 is given with its conserved first and last residue. The D gene is left open where the match is weak. Some rows mark clone size as missing; the rest say once, few, many or name a class of expanded clone.

TRBJ2-5,.,.,TRBV9,TGTGCCAGCAGCGTAGGAGCAGGAGGTTACCAAGAGACCCAGTACTTC,CASSVGAGGYQETQYF
TRBJ2-2,.,.,TRBV5-8,TGTGCCAGCCAACGACTAGGAGGAGACAACACCGGGGAGCTGTTTTTT,CASQRLGGDNTGELFF
TRBJ2-3,.,TRBD1,TRBV27,TGTGCCAGCAGTTTATCTCGGACAGGGTACCCAGATACGCAGTATTTT,CASSLSRTGYPDTQYF
TRBJ2-7,.,.,TRBV6-5,TGTGCCAGCAGTTACTCGTTAGGGAGGAACGAGCAGTACTTC,CASSYSLGRNEQYF
TRBJ2-2,.,TRBD1,TRBV5-5,TGTGCCAGCAGCTTGGGGGACAGGGGAGCCGGGGAGCTGTTTTTT,CASSLGDRGAGELFF
TRBJ2-7,.,TRBD1,TRBV2,TGTGCCAGCAGAGACGACAGGGTCCACGAGCAGTACTTC,CASRDDRVHEQYF
TRBJ1-1,.,.,TRBV27,TGTGCCAGCAGTTTAGTGGCAGCTAGTATAAACACTGAAGCTTTCTTT,CASSLVAASINTEAFF
TRBJ2-1,.,TRBD2,TRBV6-5,TGTGCCAGCAGTTCTATCCTAGCGGGAGGGGGGTTCTTC,CASSSILAGGGFF
TRBJ2-5,.,.,TRBV24-1,TGTGCCACCAGTGACTCTATAGCTATCAAAGAGACCCAGTACTTC,CATSDSIAIKETQYF
TRBJ1-4,.,.,TRBV25-1,TGTGCCAGCAGTGAATGGGGGGACGGTTTTAATGAAAAACTGTTTTTT,CASSEWGDGFNEKLFF
TRBJ2-3,.,TRBD2,TRBV6-6,TGTGCCAGCGGATACGTCCTAGCGGGGGGGAGGGATACGCAGTATTTT,CASGYVLAGGRDTQYF
TRBJ1-1,once,.,TRBV9,TGTGCCAGCAGCTCGGGGCGGGGCAGCGCTGAAGCTTTCTTT,CASSSGRGSAEAFF
TRBJ1-2,.,.,TRBV19,TGTGCCAGTAGCCCCATGCGGGTTGCTGGCTACACCTTC,CASSPMRVAGYTF
TRBJ2-7,.,TRBD2,TRBV27,TGTGCCAGCAGTTTTCGGCTAGCGGGGCTTGCCTACGAGCAGTACTTC,CASSFRLAGLAYEQYF
TRBJ2-3,.,TRBD2,TRBV3-1/TRBV3-2,TGTGCCAGCAGCCAAGAATTGGCGGGGGGGCCAGGAGATACGCAGTATTTT,CASSQELAGGPGDTQYF
TRBJ2-5,.,.,TRBV29-1,TGCAGCGTTGCAGGGCGGGGAGCGTACCAAGAGACCCAGTACTTC,CSVAGRGAYQETQYF
TRBJ2-3,.,.,TRBV7-2,TGTGCCAGCAGCTTTACCGCGGGGACAGATACGCAGTATTTT,CASSFTAGTDTQYF
TRBJ1-2,.,.,TRBV5-6,TGTGCCAGCAGCTTGATGGGCAGGGGCTATGGCTACACCTTC,CASSLMGRGYGYTF
TRBJ1-3,.,.,TRBV4-3,TGCGCCAGCAGCCAAGATCTTCGGGGGGCGAATGGAAACACCATATATTTT,CASSQDLRGANGNTIYF
TRBJ1-1,.,TRBD1,TRBV27,TGTGCCAGCACCGGGACAGGGCAAGCTTTCTTT,CASTGTGQAFF
TRBJ1-5,.,.,TRBV30,TGTGCCTGGAGTTTGGCCTTCAATCAGCCCCAGCATTTT,CAWSLAFNQPQHF
TRBJ2-5,once,TRBD1,TRBV7-7,TGTGCCAGCAGCTTAGCCCTACGGACAGGGGTGAAGGAGACCCAGTACTTC,CASSLALRTGVKETQYF
TRBJ1-3,.,TRBD1,TRBV18,TGTGCCAGCTCACCGGGACAGGGGGCCGGAAACACCATATATTTT,CASSPGQGAGNTIYF
TRBJ2-7,.,.,TRBV6-1,TGTGCCAGCAGTGAAGATCGCGGCGGGACGTCCTACGAGCAGTACTTC,CASSEDRGGTSYEQYF
TRBJ1-6,.,TRBD1,TRBV6-5,TGTGCCAGCAGCGGGACAGCTAAGTCACCCCTCCACTTT,CASSGTAKSPLHF
TRBJ1-1,.,.,TRBV5-8,TGTGCCAGCAGCTTGGTGTGGCCAGGGCGTGAAGCTTTCTTT,CASSLVWPGREAFF
TRBJ1-6,.,.,TRBV9,TGTGCCAGCAGCAGGGGAAATAATTCACCCCTCCACTTT,CASSRGNNSPLHF
TRBJ2-1,.,.,TRBV25-1,TGTGCCAGCAGTGAATATCGGGGCTACAATGAGCAGTTCTTC,CASSEYRGYNEQFF
TRBJ2-2,.,TRBD1,TRBV11-3,TGTGCCAGCAGCTTAAGCGGGGGACAGGGGACGGGCGGGGAGCTGTTTTTT,CASSLSGGQGTGGELFF
TRBJ2-2,.,.,TRBV6-2/TRBV6-3,TGTGCCAGCAGTTACCCCGACAAGAGCACGAACACCGGGGAGCTGTTTTTT,CASSYPDKSTNTGELFF
TRBJ2-5,.,.,TRBV5-4,TGTGCCAGCAGCCGGCCGGGGGAGACCCAGTACTTC,CASSRPGETQYF
TRBJ2-3,.,.,TRBV6-2/TRBV6-3,TGTGCCAGCAGTTCGGGATATTCGGGTATTGATACGCAGTATTTT,CASSSGYSGIDTQYF
TRBJ2-7,.,TRBD1,TRBV30,TGTGCCTGGAGTACTGGGACAGGGAGAAACGAGCAGTACTTC,CAWSTGTGRNEQYF
TRBJ2-7,.,.,TRBV18,TGTGCCAGCTCCAACGCCGGGGACTACGAGCAGTACTTC,CASSNAGDYEQYF
TRBJ2-7,.,TRBD1,TRBV4-1,TGCGCCAGCAGCCAAAGAATGGGACAGGGGAAATCCTACGAGCAGTACTTC,CASSQRMGQGKSYEQYF
TRBJ1-2,.,.,TRBV3-1/TRBV3-2,TGTGCCAGCAGCGCTTCCCGGACTGTGTATGGCTACACCTTC,CASSASRTVYGYTF
TRBJ2-2,.,.,TRBV9,TGTGCCAGCAGCGCCCCCAGGTACACCGGGGAGCTGTTTTTT,CASSAPRYTGELFF
TRBJ1-2,.,TRBD1,TRBV5-1,TGCGCCACCACTGGGACAGGTGAAACGGGCTACACCTTC,CATTGTGETGYTF
TRBJ2-2,.,TRBD2,TRBV19,TGTGCCAGTAGTATGGCTAGCGGGGGGAACACCGGGGAGCTGTTTTTT,CASSMASGGNTGELFF
TRBJ1-1,.,.,TRBV3-1/TRBV3-2,TGTGCCAGCAGCCAGGGATCCGGGACAATGAACACTGAAGCTTTCTTT,CASSQGSGTMNTEAFF
TRBJ2-2,.,TRBD2,TRBV30,TGTGCCTGGAGGGGACTAGCGGATAACACCGGGGAGCTGTTTTTT,CAWRGLADNTGELFF
TRBJ2-2,.,.,TRBV11-3,TGTGCCAGCAGCTTAGGTCCGGGGATGTCGAACACCGGGGAGCTGTTTTTT,CASSLGPGMSNTGELFF
TRBJ2-3,.,TRBD1,TRBV7-9,TGTGCCAGCAGTCCCGGGACAGGGGGCACAGATACGCAGTATTTT,CASSPGTGGTDTQYF
TRBJ1-6,few,.,TRBV20-1,TGCAGTGCTAGTGGCGGAATCCGGGGGGGTAATTCACCCCTCCACTTT,CSASGGIRGGNSPLHF
TRBJ1-4,.,TRBD1,TRBV6-5,TGTGCCAGCAGTGACTCATGGAGGGGGCTTGAAAAACTGTTTTTT,CASSDSWRGLEKLFF
TRBJ2-5,.,.,TRBV5-1,TGCGCCAGCAGCATCGGACAGGGAGGGAACCAAGAGACCCAGTACTTC,CASSIGQGGNQETQYF
TRBJ2-5,.,.,TRBV7-8,TGTGCCAGCAGCCCCAGGTTAGGGGGGGGCTTCGAGACCCAGTACTTC,CASSPRLGGGFETQYF
TRBJ2-2,few,TRBD2,TRBV4-3,TGCGCCAGCAGCCAAGATCTGAGCGGGGGGTCTTTTCGGGAGCTGTTTTTT,CASSQDLSGGSFRELFF
TRBJ1-1,.,TRBD1,TRBV18,TGTGCCAGCTCCCTCAACAGGGGAATAGAAGCTTTCTTT,CASSLNRGIEAFF
TRBJ1-6,.,.,TRBV19,TGTGCCAGTAGTATAGGAGGAGCAGGGGACTCACCCCTCCACTTT,CASSIGGAGDSPLHF
TRBJ1-6,.,.,TRBV9,TGTGCCAGCAGCGGAGGTGATAATTCACCCCTCCACTTT,CASSGGDNSPLHF